These 17 T cell receptor beta chains were all obtained from the same sample, sequenced in a study of vaccination and CD4 T cells after COVID-19. Their recognized antigens are unknown. Treatment: approximately 9-day PBMC culture with coronavirus spike peptide pools or control peptides (ViraFEST assay). The Oncomine TCR Beta short-read assay was applied to DNA of cultured CD4+ T cells. TCRdb re-called the PCR reads with MiXCR, one entry per CDR3 protein. The repertoire holds roughly 15,000 distinct CDR3 sequences, with over 40% as singletons. The source was CD4+ T cells from blood, cultured in vitro, collected before SARS-CoV-2 vaccination. The receptors originated from a human donor who received a COVID-19 vaccine.

The chain joins TRBV6-1 to TRBJ1-2; D perhaps matches TRBD1 (5 bases). The V end was cut by 4 bases, the J end by 8 bases, with 17 bases between. The CDR3 totals 14 residues. CDR1 and CDR2 from the germline V gene are MNHNS and SASEGT. CDR3 sequence reads: CASSGRGPQGGYTF. As DNA, the CDR3 is TGTGCCAGCAGTGGGCGGGGACCTCAAGGAGGCTACACCTTC.

V is TRBV6-5 and J is TRBJ1-4; D is unclear. This CDR3 is 12 amino acids long. The germline V and J ends were trimmed by 0 bases and 12 bases, with 8 bases remaining between them. Germline loops: CDR1 MNHEY, CDR2 SVGAGI. CDR3 amino acids: CASSYSDEELFF. CDR3 sequence (DNA): TGTGCCAGCAGTTACTCGGACGAAGAACTGTTTTTT.

V gene TRBV5-4 combines with J gene TRBJ1-2, with D possibly TRBD1 on 5 matching bases. V lost 0 bases and J lost 8, with 17 bases in between. The V gene's germline CDR1 is SGHNT and CDR2 YYREEE (reference sequence). The CDR3 totals 15 residues. In DNA, the CDR3 is TGTGCCAGCAGCTTGGGTCCCGGGGCGTCGGGAGGCTACACCTTC. This translates into CASSLGPGASGGYTF.

The sample holds one count of this clonotype. The gene calls are TRBV24-1 and TRBJ2-1; TRBD2 matches 8 bases. The trim removed 4 bases at V and 3 bases at J, leaving 13 bases unmatched. The CDR3 totals 18 residues. Germline loops: CDR1 KGHDR, CDR2 SFDVKD. For the CDR3, the DNA is TGTGCCACCAGTGACCCCCTTACTAGCGGCGAATACTACAATGAGCAGTTCTTC. As protein: CATSDPLTSGEYYNEQFF.

The V call is TRBV7-8, the J call TRBJ2-3, with 11 bases matching TRBD2. The length of the CDR3 is 14 residues. V shed 10 bases, J shed 3 bases, and the junction held 6 bases outside the gene matches. The germline V gene has CDR1 SGHVS and CDR2 FQNEAQ. CDR3 protein: CATISGGATDTQYF. For the CDR3, the DNA is TGTGCCACCATTAGCGGGGGGGCAACAGATACGCAGTATTTT.

This sequence joins TRBV30 and TRBJ1-6, with D perhaps TRBD1 (6 bases). The CDR3 has 13 amino acids. V lost 2 bases, J lost 10 bases, and 12 bases lay in between. The germline V gene has CDR1 GTSNPN and CDR2 SVGIG (reference sequence). In DNA, the CDR3 is TGTGCCTGGAGTAGGGGGGGTGGGTCACCCCTCCACTTT. Its translation: CAWSRGGGSPLHF.

This clonotype has more than one count but fewer than ten. The CDR3 here is CASRGQGANTEAFF. CDR3 DNA sequence: TGTGCCAGCAGGGGACAGGGAGCCAACACTGAAGCTTTCTTT. The chain carries TRBV6-4 and TRBJ1-1, with 9 bases matching TRBD1. Looked up from germline, CDR1 is MRHNA and CDR2 is SNTAGT. V lost 6 bases, J lost 2 bases, and 4 bases stayed unmatched. This CDR3 spans 14 amino acids.

This clonotype has only a few counts. The gene calls are TRBV7-9 and TRBJ2-3, with unresolved D. The CDR3 contains 13 residues. Between the trimmed V and J ends, which lost 2 bases and 1 base, there was a span of 4 bases. Per germline, CDR1 SEHNR and CDR2 FQNEAQ (reference sequence). CDR3 sequence (DNA): TGTGCCAGCAGCTTATTAGGCACAGATACGCAGTATTTT. This gives the protein CASSLLGTDTQYF.

The rearrangement joins TRBV21-1 to TRBJ2-3; TRBD1, the table's D call, was not compared with the DNA. TRBV21-1 counts as a pseudogene. The CDR3 covers 15 residues. CDR3 protein: CASSKRDVPTDTQYF. The DNA of the CDR3 is TGTGCCAGCAGCAAAAGGGACGTCCCCACAGATACGCAGTATTTT.

The chain's CDR3 is CASSLAGGPTEAFF. The DNA of the CDR3 is TGTGCCAGCAGCTTAGCGGGGGGGCCTACTGAAGCTTTCTTT. The rearrangement joins TRBV7-9 to TRBJ1-1, with a weak D call TRBD1 (6 bases). Trimming removed 0 bases at V and 5 bases at J, with 10 bases between. Germline V gene data show CDR1 as SEHNR and CDR2 as FQNEAQ (reference sequence). This CDR3 is 14 amino acids long.

V usage is TRBV7-6 and J usage is TRBJ1-2; tentatively, D is TRBD1 (5 bases). This CDR3 spans 15 amino acids. V lost 5 bases and J lost 2, with 15 bases in between. Germline loops: CDR1 SGHVS, CDR2 FNYEAQ. DNA for the CDR3: TGTGCCAGCAGCGGGGGTCACAGCCTCAACTATGGCTACACCTTC. Translation: CASSGGHSLNYGYTF.

The chain joins TRBV12-3 or TRBV12-4 to TRBJ2-3, with a tentative D call TRBD2 (7 bases). The CDR3 is 17 residues long. With 5 bases removed from V and 1 base from J, the gap between germline ends came to 19 bases. The CDR3: CASSPGVGGGGTDTQYF. CDR3 nucleotide sequence: TGTGCCAGCAGTCCGGGAGTTGGGGGGGGCGGCACAGATACGCAGTATTTT.

A few counts support this clonotype. The gene calls are TRBV30 and TRBJ1-4; weak D call: TRBD1 (6 bases). V dropped 5 bases and J dropped 7 bases, with 17 bases sitting between them. Germline-derived CDR1 and CDR2 are GTSNPN and SVGIG (reference sequence). There are 14 residues in the CDR3. The CDR3 DNA sequence: TGTGCCTGGGGCAGGACAGTTGAGGGTGAAAAACTGTTTTTT. Encoded protein: CAWGRTVEGEKLFF.

For the CDR3, the DNA is TGTGCCAGCAGTAGGACTCCCGGGACAGGGGGCCCAATCTTCTATGGCTACACCTTC. Protein sequence: CASSRTPGTGGPIFYGYTF. The chain has TRBV6-1 and TRBJ1-2; 12 positions agree with TRBD1. Germline CDR1 MNHNS, CDR2 SASEGT. V lost 5 bases to trimming and J lost 4 bases; unmatched junction nucleotides: 17. The length of the CDR3 is 19 residues.

The V gene is TRBV24-1, the J gene TRBJ2-5; TRBD1 or TRBD2 may be the D gene (6 bases each). Germline-derived CDR1 and CDR2 are KGHDR and SFDVKD. The CDR3 spans 13 residues. Trimming took 3 bases from V and 5 from J, leaving 9 bases between them. The DNA of the CDR3 is TGTGCCACCAGTGATGGGGGGCTGGAGACCCAGTACTTC. It is translated as CATSDGGLETQYF.

The chain employs TRBV29-1 and TRBJ1-4; 9 positions match TRBD1. Germline V gene data show CDR1 as SQVTM and CDR2 as ANQGSEA. J was trimmed by 2 bases and V by 4 bases; bases with no gene match: 2. The length of the CDR3 is 14 residues. CDR3 nucleotides: TGCAGCGTTGCACAGGGGGCTACTAATGAAAAACTGTTTTTT. Protein product: CSVAQGATNEKLFF.

The chain employs TRBV28 and TRBJ1-1; D remains unclear. The CDR3 loop spans 11 amino acids. Per the germline V gene, CDR1 is MDHEN and CDR2 is SYDVKM. V was clipped by 5 bases and J by 7 bases, with 8 bases between them. The CDR3 protein is CASSEAGEAFF. For the CDR3, the DNA is TGTGCCAGCAGTGAGGCAGGTGAAGCTTTCTTT.